This TCR beta chain is drawn from a study of cytomegalovirus exposure and HLA in healthy donors. This PCR relied on a set of 60 Vbeta primers and 13 Jbeta primers. Here immunoSEQ multiplex PCR was the method, and the copy in TCRdb shows in-frame clones only, minus some. The profile shows 300,000 or so clones, 84% of them singletons. The CDR3 is 14 residues long. CDR1 is GTSNPN, CDR2 SVGIG, per germline (reference sequence). V lost 1 base to trimming and J lost 4 bases; unmatched junction nucleotides: 6. The receptor comes from a woman aged 40 to 55 in good health and CMV-seropositive. The chain uses TRBV30 and TRBJ1-2; 7 nucleotides align to TRBD1. Input material: PBMCs. The CDR3 DNA reads TGTGCCTGGAGTGACGGACACAGGGGCTATGGCTACACCTTC. This sequence encodes CAWSDGHRGYGYTF.